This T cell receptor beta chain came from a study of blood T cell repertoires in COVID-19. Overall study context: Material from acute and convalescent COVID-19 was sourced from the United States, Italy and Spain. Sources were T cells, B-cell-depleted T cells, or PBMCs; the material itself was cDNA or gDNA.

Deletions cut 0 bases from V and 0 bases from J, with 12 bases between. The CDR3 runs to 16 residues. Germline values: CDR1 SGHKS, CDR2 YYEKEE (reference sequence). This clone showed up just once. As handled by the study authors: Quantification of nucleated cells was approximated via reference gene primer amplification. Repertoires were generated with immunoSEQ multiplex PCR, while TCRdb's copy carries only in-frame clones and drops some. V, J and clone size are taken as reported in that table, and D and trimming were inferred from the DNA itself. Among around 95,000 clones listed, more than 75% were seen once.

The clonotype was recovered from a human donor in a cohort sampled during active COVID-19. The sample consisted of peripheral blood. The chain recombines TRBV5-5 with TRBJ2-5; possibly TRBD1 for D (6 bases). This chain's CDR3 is CASSLGVGGNQETQYF. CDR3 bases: TGTGCCAGCAGCTTGGGGGTAGGGGGTAACCAAGAGACCCAGTACTTC.